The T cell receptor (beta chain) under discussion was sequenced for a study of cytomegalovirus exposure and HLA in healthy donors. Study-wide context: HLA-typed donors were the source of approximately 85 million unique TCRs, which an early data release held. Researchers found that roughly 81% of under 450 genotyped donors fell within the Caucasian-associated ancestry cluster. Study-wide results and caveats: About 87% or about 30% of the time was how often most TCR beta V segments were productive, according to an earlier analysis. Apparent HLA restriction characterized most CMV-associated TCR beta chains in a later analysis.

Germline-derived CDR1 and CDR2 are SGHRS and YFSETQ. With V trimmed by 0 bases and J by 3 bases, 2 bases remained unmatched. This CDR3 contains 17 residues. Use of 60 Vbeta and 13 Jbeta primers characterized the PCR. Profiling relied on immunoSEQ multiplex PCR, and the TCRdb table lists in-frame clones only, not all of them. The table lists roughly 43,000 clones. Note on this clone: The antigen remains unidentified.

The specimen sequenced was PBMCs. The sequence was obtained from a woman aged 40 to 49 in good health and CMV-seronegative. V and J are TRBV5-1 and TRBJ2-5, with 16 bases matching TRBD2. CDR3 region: CASSLEGLAGGKETQYF. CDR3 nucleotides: TGCGCCAGCAGCTTGGAGGGACTAGCGGGAGGGAAAGAGACCCAGTACTTC.